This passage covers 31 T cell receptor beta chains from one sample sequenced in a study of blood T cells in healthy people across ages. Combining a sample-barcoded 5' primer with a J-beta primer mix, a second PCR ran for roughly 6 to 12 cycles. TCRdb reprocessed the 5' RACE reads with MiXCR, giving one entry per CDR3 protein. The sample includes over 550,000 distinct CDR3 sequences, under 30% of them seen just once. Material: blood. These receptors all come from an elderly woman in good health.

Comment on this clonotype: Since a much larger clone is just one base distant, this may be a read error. The CDR3 bases are TGTGCCAGCAGCCGATCGCAGGGGCACGAGCAGTACTTC. This gives the protein CASSRSQGHEQYF. The chain recombines TRBV5-6 with TRBJ2-7, with D perhaps matching TRBD1 (6 bases). The germline V gene has CDR1 SGHDT and CDR2 YYEEEE. Trimming removed 4 bases at V and 5 bases at J, with 13 bases between. The CDR3 runs 13 residues. Together with reference TRBV5-6 and TRBJ2-7, the CDR3 gives the full variable domain: DAGVTQSPTHLIKTRGQQVTLRCSPKSGHDTVSWYQQALGQGPQFIFQYYEEEERQRGNFPDRFSGHQFPNYSSELNVNALLLGDSALYLCASSRSQGHEQYFGPGTRLTVT.

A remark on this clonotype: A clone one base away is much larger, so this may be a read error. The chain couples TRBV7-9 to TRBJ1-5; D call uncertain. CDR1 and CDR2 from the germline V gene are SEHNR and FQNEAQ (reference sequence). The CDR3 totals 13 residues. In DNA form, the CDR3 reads TGTGCCAGCAGCGCCCATAGCAATCGGCCCCAGCATTTT. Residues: CASSAHSNRPQHF.

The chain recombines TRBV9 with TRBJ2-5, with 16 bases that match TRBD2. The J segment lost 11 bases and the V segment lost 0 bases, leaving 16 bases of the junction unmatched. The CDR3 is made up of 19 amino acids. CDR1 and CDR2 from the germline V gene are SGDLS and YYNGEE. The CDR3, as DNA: TGTGCCAGCAGCGTAGGGGGACTAGCGGGGGGGCCTCGCTACAATGAGCAGTACTTC. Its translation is CASSVGGLAGGPRYNEQYF.

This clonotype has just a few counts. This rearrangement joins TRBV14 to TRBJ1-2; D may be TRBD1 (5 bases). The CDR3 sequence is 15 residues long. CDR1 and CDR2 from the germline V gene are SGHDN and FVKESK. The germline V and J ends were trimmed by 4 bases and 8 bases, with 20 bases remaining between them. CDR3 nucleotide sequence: TGTGCCAGCAGCCCTCGATCGGGGCAGCACGGAGGCTACACCTTC. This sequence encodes CASSPRSGQHGGYTF.

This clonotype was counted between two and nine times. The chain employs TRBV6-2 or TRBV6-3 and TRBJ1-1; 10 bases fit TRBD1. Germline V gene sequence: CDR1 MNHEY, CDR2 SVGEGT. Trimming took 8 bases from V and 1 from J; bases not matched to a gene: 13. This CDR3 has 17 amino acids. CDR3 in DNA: TGTGCCAGCTTGCCCGGGACAGGGGACCGTAAGAACACTGAAGCTTTCTTT. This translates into CASLPGTGDRKNTEAFF.

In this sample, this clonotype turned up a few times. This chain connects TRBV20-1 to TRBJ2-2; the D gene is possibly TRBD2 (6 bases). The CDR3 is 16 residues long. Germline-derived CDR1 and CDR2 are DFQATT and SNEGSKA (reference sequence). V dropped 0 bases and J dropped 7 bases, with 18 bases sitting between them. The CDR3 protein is CSARDRAGSRIGELFF. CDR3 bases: TGCAGTGCTAGAGATCGAGCGGGCAGTCGAATCGGGGAGCTGTTTTTT.

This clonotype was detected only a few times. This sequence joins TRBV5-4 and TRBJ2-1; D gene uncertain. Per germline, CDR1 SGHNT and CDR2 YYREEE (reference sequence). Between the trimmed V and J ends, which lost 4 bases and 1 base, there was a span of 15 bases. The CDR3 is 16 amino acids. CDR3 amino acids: CASSPSRARSYNEQFF. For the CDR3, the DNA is TGTGCCAGCAGCCCTTCTAGAGCGAGGTCCTACAATGAGCAGTTCTTC. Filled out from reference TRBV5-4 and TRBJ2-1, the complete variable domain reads ETGVTQSPTHLIKTRGQQVTLRCSSQSGHNTVSWYQQALGQGPQFIFQYYREEENGRGNFPPRFSGLQFPNYSSELNVNALELDDSALYLCASSPSRARSYNEQFFGPGTRLTVL.

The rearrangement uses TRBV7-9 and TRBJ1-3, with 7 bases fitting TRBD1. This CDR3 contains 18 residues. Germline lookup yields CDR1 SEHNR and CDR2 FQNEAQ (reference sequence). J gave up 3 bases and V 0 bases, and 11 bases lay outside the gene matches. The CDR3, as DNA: TGTGCCAGCAGCTTAGCGAGAGGGGGCGCCCCCGGTGGAAACACCATATATTTT. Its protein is CASSLARGGAPGGNTIYF.

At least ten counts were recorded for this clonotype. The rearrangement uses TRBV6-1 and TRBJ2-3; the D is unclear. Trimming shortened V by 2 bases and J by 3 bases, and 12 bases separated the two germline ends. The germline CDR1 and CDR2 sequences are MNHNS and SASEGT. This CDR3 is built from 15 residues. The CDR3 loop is CASSELVVFTDTQYF. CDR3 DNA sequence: TGTGCCAGCAGTGAATTGGTGGTTTTTACAGATACGCAGTATTTT.

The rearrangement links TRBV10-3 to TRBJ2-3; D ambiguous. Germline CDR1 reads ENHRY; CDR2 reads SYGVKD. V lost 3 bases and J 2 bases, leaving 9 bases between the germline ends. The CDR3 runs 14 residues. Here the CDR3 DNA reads TGTGCCATCAGTGATAAGAGGAACACAGATACGCAGTATTTT. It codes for CAISDKRNTDTQYF.

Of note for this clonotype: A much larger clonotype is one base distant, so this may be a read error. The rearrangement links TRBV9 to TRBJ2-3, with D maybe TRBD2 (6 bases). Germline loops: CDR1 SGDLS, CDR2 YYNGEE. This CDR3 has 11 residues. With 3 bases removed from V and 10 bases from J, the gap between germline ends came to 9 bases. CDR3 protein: CASSAGDAQYF. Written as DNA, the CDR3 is TGTGCCAGCAGCGCGGGGGATGCGCAGTATTTT.

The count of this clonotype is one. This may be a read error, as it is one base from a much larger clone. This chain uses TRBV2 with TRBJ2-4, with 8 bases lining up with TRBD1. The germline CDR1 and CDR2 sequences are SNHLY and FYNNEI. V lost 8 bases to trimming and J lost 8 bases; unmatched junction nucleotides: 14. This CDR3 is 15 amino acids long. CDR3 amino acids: CASGAPGGRRDIQYF. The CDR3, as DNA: TGTGCCAGCGGTGCACCAGGGGGCAGAAGGGACATTCAGTACTTC.

CDR3 nucleotide sequence: TGTGCCTGGAGTCCATATCCTGGTGAAAAACTGTTTTTT. Protein product: CAWSPYPGEKLFF. The V call is TRBV30, the J call TRBJ1-4; D unclear. The CDR3 has 13 residues. Trimming pared 2 bases from V and 7 bases from J, leaving 11 bases between. Germline CDR1 is GTSNPN and CDR2 is SVGIG (reference sequence).

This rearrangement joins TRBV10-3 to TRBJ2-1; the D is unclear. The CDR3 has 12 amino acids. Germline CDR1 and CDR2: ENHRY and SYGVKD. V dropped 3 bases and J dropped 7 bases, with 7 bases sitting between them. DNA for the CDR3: TGTGCCATCAGTGACCAATCAAATGAGCAGTTCTTC. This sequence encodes CAISDQSNEQFF.

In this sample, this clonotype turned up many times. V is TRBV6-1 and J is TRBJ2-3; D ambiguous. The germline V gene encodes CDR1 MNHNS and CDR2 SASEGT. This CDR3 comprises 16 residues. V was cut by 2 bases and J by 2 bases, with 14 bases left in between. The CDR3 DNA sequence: TGTGCCAGCAGTGAAAGGATTAGGGCAGTCACAGATACGCAGTATTTT. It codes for CASSERIRAVTDTQYF.

CDR3 bases: TGTGCCAGCAGTGAAGGGAGGCGGGGGACCTATCTCAATCAGCCCCAGCATTTT. Protein: CASSEGRRGTYLNQPQHF. The chain joins TRBV2 to TRBJ1-5, with D perhaps TRBD1 (5 bases). The CDR3 extends over 18 amino acids. The germline V and J ends were trimmed by 1 base and 3 bases, with 19 bases remaining between them. Germline V CDR1 and CDR2: SNHLY, FYNNEI.

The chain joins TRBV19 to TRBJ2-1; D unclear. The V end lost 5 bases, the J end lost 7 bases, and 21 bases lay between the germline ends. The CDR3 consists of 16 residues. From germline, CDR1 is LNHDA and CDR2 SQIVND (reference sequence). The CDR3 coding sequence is TGTGCCAGTAGTCGTGATATCCCCGGGCTAGGGAATGAGCAGTTCTTC. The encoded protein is CASSRDIPGLGNEQFF.

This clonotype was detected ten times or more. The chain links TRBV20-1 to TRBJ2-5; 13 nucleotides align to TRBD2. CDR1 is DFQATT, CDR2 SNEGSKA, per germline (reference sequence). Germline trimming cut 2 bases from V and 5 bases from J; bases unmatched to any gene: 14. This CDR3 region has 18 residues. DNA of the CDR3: TGCAGTGCTAGATCGGGACTAGCGGGGCCCGACCCGGTGGAGACCCAGTACTTC. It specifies CSARSGLAGPDPVETQYF.

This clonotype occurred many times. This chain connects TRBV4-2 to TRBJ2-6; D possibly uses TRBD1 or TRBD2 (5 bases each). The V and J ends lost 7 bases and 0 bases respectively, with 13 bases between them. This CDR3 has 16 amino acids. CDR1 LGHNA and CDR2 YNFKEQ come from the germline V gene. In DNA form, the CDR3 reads TGTGCCAGCACTATTTCCGGGACCTCTGGGGCCAACGTCCTGACTTTC. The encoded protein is CASTISGTSGANVLTF.

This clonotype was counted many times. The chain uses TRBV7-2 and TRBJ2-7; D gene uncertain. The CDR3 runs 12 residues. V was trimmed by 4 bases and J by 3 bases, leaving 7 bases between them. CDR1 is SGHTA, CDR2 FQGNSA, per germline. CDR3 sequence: CASSSLGYEQYF. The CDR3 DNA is TGTGCCAGCAGCTCCCTAGGCTACGAGCAGTACTTC.

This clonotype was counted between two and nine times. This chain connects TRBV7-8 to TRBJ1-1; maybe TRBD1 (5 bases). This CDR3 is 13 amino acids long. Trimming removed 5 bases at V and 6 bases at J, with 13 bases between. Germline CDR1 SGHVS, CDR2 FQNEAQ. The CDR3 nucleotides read TGTGCCAGCAGCCGAGCAGGGATATCTGAAGCTTTCTTT. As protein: CASSRAGISEAFF.

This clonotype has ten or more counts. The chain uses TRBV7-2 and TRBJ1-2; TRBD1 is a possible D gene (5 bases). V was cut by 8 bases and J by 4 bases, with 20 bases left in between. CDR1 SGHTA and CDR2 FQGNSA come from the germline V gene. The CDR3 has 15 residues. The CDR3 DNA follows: TGTGCCAGCCTACAAAGGGGCGACGGAGGCTATGGCTACACCTTC. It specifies CASLQRGDGGYGYTF. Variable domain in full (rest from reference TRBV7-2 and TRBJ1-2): GAGVSQSPSNKVTEKGKDVELRCDPISGHTALYWYRQSLGQGLEFLIYFQGNSAPDKSGLPSDRFSAERTGGSVSTLTIQRTQQEDSAVYLCASLQRGDGGYGYTFGSGTRLTVV.

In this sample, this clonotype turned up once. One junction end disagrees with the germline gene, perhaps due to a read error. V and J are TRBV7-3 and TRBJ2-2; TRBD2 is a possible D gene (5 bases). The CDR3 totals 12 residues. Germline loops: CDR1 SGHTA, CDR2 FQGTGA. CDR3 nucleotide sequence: TGTGCCAGCAGCTTAAGGGTCGGGGAGCGGTTTTTT. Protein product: CASSLRVGERFF. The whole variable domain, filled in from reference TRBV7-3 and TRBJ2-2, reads GAGVSQTPSNKVTEKGKYVELRCDPISGHTALYWYRQSLGQGPEFLIYFQGTGAADDSGLPNDRFFAVRPEGSVSTLKIQRTERGDSAVYLCASSLRVGERFFGEGSRLTVL.

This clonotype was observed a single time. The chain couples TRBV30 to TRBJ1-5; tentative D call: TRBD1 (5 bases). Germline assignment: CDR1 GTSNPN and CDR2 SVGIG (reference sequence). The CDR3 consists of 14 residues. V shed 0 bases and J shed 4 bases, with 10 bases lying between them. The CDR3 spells CAWSVGTVNQPQHF. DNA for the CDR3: TGTGCCTGGAGTGTAGGGACGGTAAATCAGCCCCAGCATTTT. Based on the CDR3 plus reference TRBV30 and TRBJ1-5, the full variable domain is SQTIHQWPATLVQPVGSPLSLECTVEGTSNPNLYWYRQAAGRGLQLLFYSVGIGQISSEVPQNLSASRPQDRQFILSSKKLLLSDSGFYLCAWSVGTVNQPQHFGDGTRLSIL.

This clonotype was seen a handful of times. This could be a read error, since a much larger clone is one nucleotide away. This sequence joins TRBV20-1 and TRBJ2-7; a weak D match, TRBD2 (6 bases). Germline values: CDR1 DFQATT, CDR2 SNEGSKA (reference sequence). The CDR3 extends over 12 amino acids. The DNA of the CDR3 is TGCAGGGCTAGACCGGGGGTTTACGAGCAGTACTTC. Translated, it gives CRARPGVYEQYF.

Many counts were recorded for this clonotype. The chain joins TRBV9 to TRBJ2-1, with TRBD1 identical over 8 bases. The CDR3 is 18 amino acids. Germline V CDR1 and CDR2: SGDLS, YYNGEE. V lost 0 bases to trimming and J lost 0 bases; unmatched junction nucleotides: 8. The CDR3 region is CASSVAPRTGNSYNEQFF. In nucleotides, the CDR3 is TGTGCCAGCAGCGTAGCTCCGCGGACAGGGAACTCCTACAATGAGCAGTTCTTC. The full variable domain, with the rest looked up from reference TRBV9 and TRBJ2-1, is DSGVTQTPKHLITATGQRVTLRCSPRSGDLSVYWYQQSLDQGLQFLIQYYNGEERAKGNILERFSAQQFPDLHSELNLSSLELGDSALYFCASSVAPRTGNSYNEQFFGPGTRLTVL.

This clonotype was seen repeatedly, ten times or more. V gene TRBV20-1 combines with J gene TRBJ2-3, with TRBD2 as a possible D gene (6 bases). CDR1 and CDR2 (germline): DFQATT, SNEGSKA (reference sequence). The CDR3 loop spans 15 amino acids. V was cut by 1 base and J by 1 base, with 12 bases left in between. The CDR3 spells CSARVSGQRTDTQYF. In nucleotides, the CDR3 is TGCAGTGCTAGAGTGAGCGGGCAGCGCACAGATACGCAGTATTTT.

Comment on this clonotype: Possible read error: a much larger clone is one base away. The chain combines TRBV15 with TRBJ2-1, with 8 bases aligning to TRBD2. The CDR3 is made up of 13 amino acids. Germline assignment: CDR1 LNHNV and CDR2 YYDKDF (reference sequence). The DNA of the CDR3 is TGTGCCCCCAGGTTAGCGGGGTTCAATGAGCAGTTCTTC. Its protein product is CAPRLAGFNEQFF.

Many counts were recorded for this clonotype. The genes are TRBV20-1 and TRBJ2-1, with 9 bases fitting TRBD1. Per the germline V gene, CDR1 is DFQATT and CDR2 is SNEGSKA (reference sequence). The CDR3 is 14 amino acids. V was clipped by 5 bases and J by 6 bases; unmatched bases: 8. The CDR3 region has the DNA TGCAGTGCTTCCGGGACAGGGTCCCCCAATGAGCAGTTCTTC. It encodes CSASGTGSPNEQFF.

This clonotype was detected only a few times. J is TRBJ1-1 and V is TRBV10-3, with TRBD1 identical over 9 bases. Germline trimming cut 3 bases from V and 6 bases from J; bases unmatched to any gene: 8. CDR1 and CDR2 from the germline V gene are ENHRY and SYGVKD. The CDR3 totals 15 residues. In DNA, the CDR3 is TGTGCCATCAGTGAAAGTCTACAGGGGGCTTCTGAAGCTTTCTTT. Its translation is CAISESLQGASEAFF.

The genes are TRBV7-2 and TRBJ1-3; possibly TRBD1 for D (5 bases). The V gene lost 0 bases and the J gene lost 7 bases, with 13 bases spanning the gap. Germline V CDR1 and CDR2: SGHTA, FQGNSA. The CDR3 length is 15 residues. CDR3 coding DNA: TGTGCCAGCAGCTTAGCGAGGGGCACCTATAACACCATATATTTT. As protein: CASSLARGTYNTIYF.